This T cell receptor beta chain was recovered during a study of blood T cell repertoires in COVID-19. Overall study context: Some COVID-19 samples were acute and others convalescent; all came from the United States, Italy and Spain.

In this sample, this clone turned up a few times. This CDR3 is missing its conserved last phenylalanine or tryptophan, likely due to a read error. Because the CDR3's place on the DNA is in doubt, the DNA is left out and the CDR3 is given as listed by TCRdb. The CDR3 spans 9 amino acids, including both terminal residues. The germline V gene has CDR1 SGHDT and CDR2 YYEEEE. The data were produced by immunoSEQ multiplex PCR, yet TCRdb's version contains in-frame clones alone and is incomplete. The sample carries 110,000 to 150,000 clones, 65% to 90% recorded once. Specimen: peripheral blood. The clonotype comes from a man aged 50 or older with acute or convalescent COVID-19. This chain connects TRBV5-6 to TRBJ1-5; no DNA check was done on the table's D call, TRBD1. This CDR3 reads CASSLWTTG.